This TCR beta chain emerged from a study of blood T cell repertoires in COVID-19. About the study: The analysed material was cDNA or gDNA that came from T cells, B-cell-depleted T cells, or PBMCs.

V lost 3 bases to trimming and J lost 4 bases, with 6 bases between them. Germline CDR1 reads SGHDN; CDR2 reads FVKESK. CDR3 length: 13 amino acids. As handled by the study authors: The authors estimated nucleated cell counts from reference gene primer amplification. Method: immunoSEQ multiplex PCR; TCRdb's copy keeps in-frame clones and lacks some. V, J and clone size are those of that table, while D and trimming were read from the DNA. The sample gives some 300,000 clones, around 86% of which show up once; over 1% is in the top ten. This receptor was identified in a man between 65 and 85 years old with acute or convalescent COVID-19. This chain uses TRBV14 with TRBJ2-2; D not certain. The specimen was peripheral blood. CDR3 amino acids: CASSQSLTGELFF. The CDR3 DNA is TGTGCCAGCAGCCAGTCTCTCACCGGGGAGCTGTTTTTT. The whole variable domain, filled in from reference TRBV14 and TRBJ2-2, reads EAGVTQFPSHSVIEKGQTVTLRCDPISGHDNLYWYRRVMGKEIKFLLHFVKESKQDESGMPNNRFLAERTGGTYSTLKVQPAELEDSGVYFCASSQSLTGELFFGEGSRLTVL.